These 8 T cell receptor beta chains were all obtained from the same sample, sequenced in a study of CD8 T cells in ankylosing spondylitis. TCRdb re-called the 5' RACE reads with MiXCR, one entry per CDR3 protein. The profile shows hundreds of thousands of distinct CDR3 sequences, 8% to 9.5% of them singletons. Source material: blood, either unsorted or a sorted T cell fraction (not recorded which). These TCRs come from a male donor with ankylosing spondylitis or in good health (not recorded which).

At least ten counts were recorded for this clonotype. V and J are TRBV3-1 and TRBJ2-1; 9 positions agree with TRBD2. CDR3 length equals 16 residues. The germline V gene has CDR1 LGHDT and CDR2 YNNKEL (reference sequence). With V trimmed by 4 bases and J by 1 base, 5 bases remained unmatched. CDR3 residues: CASSPLLAGSYNEQFF. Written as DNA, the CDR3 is TGTGCCAGCAGCCCCCTACTAGCGGGTTCCTACAATGAGCAGTTCTTC.

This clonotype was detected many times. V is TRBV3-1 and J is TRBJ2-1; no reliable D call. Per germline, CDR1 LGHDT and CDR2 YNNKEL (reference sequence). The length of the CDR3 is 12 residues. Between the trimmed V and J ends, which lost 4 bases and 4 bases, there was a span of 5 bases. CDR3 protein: CASSPQYNEQFF. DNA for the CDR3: TGTGCCAGCAGCCCCCAGTACAATGAGCAGTTCTTC.

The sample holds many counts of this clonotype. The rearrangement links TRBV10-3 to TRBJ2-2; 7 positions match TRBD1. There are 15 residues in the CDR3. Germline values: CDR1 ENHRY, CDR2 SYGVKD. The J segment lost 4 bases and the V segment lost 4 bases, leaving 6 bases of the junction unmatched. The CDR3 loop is CAISVDRVSTGELFF. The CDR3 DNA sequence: TGTGCCATCAGTGTCGACAGGGTGAGCACCGGGGAGCTGTTTTTT.

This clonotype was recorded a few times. CDR3 bases: TGTGCCAGCAGCACGGACAGCCATCAGCCCCAGCATTTT. This translates into CASSTDSHQPQHF. The V call is TRBV7-9, the J call TRBJ1-5; maybe TRBD1 (6 bases). V was trimmed by 5 bases and J by 5 bases, leaving 10 bases between them. The CDR3 length is 13 residues. Germline V gene lookup returns CDR1 SEHNR and CDR2 FQNEAQ (reference sequence). The entire variable domain, with the rest obtained from reference TRBV7-9 and TRBJ1-5, is as follows: DTGVSQNPRHKITKRGQNVTFRCDPISEHNRLYWYRQTLGQGPEFLTYFQNEAQLEKSRLLSDRFSAERPKGSFSTLEIQRTEQGDSAMYLCASSTDSHQPQHFGDGTRLSIL.

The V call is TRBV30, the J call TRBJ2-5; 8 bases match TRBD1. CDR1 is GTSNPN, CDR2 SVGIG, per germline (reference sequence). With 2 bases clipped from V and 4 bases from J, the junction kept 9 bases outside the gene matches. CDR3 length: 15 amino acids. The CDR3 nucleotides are TGTGCCTGGAGTTTGACAGGGGCTCCGGGAGAGACCCAGTACTTC. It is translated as CAWSLTGAPGETQYF.

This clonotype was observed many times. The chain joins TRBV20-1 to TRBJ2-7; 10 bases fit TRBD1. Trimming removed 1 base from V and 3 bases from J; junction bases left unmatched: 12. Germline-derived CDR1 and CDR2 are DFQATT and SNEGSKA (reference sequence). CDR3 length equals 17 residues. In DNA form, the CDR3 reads TGCAGTGCTAGAGCCTCGGGTGGAGGACAGGGGGTCTACGAGCAGTACTTC. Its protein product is CSARASGGGQGVYEQYF.

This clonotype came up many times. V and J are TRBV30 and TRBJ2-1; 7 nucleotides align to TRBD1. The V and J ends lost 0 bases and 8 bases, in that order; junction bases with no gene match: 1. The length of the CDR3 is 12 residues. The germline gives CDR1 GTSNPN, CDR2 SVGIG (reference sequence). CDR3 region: CAWSVQGYEQFF. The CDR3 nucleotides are TGTGCCTGGAGTGTACAGGGGTATGAGCAGTTCTTC.

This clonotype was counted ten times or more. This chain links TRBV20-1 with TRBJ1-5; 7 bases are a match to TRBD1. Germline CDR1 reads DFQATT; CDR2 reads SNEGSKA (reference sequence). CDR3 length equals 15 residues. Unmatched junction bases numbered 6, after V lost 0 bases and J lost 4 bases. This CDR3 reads CSARDDRDRNQPQHF. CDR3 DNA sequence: TGCAGTGCTAGAGATGACCGGGACAGAAATCAGCCCCAGCATTTT.